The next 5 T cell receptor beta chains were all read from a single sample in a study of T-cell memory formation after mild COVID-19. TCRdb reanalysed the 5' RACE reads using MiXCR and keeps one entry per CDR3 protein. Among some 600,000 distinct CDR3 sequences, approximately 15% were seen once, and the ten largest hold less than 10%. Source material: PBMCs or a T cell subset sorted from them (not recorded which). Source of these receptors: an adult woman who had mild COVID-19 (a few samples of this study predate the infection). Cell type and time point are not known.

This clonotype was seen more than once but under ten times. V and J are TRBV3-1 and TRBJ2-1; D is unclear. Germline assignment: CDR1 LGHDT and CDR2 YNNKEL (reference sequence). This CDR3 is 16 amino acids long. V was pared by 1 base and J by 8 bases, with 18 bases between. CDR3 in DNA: TGTGCCAGCAGCCAAGTTGGGCTAGAAGCCAGCGATGAGCAGTTCTTC. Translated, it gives CASSQVGLEASDEQFF.

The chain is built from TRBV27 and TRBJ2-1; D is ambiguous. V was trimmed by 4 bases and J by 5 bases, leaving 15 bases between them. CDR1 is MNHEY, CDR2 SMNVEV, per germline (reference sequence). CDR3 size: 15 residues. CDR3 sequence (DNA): TGTGCCAGCAGTTCCTGGGTGTCCAGCCACAATGAGCAGTTCTTC. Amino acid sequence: CASSSWVSSHNEQFF.

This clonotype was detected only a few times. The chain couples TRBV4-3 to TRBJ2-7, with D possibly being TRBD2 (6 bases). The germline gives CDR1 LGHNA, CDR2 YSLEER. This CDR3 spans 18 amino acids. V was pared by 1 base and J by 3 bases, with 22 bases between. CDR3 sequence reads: CASSQGFLASGRIYEQYF. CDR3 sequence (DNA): TGCGCCAGCAGCCAAGGATTCCTCGCGAGCGGGCGAATCTACGAGCAGTACTTC.

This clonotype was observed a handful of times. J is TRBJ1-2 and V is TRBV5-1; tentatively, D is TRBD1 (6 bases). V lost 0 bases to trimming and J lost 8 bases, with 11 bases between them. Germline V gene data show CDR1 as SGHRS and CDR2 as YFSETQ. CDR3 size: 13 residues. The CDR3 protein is CASSLAGERGYTF. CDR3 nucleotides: TGCGCCAGCAGCTTGGCAGGGGAACGCGGCTACACCTTC.

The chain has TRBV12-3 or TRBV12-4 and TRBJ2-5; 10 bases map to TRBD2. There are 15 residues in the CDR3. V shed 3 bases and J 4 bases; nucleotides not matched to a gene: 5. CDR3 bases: TGTGCCAGCAGTTTTGCTAGCGGGGGAGGAGAGACCCAGTACTTC. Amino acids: CASSFASGGGETQYF.